These 17 T cell receptor beta chains were all obtained from the same sample, sequenced in a study of cytomegalovirus exposure and HLA in healthy donors listed by TCRdb under 2017. To prepare the library, the immunoSEQ multiplex PCR assay was applied. A mixture of 60 forward primers for TCR Vbeta segments and 13 reverse primers for TCR Jbeta segments was used in the multiplex PCR. TCRdb carries this immuneACCESS record with in-frame sequences only. Its versions omit some clonotypes, under half of them owing to an unresolved V gene in the studies checked, with the rest unexplained. The table held for this sample gives more than 200,000 clones. 0.75% to 1% of the sample goes to the ten largest clones. The sample comprised PBMCs. These receptors were taken from a woman in her 30s in good health and CMV-seropositive.

This chain links TRBV7-8 with TRBJ1-1; tentatively, D is TRBD1 (6 bases). This CDR3 contains 13 residues. Germline V gene lookup returns CDR1 SGHVS and CDR2 FQNEAQ. Trimming stripped 6 bases from V and 1 base from J, with 9 bases between. The DNA for the CDR3 is TGTGCCAGCAGAGGACAGCAGAACACTGAAGCTTTCTTT. Translating it yields CASRGQQNTEAFF. Full variable domain (missing parts from reference TRBV7-8 and TRBJ1-1): GAGVSQSPRYKVAKRGQDVALRCDPISGHVSLFWYQQALGQGPEFLTYFQNEAQLDKSGLPSDRFFAERPEGSVSTLKIQRTQQEDSAVYLCASRGQQNTEAFFGQGTRLTVV.

The CDR3 region is CASSQADRTDEAFF. Here the CDR3 DNA reads TGCGCCAGCAGCCAAGCGGACAGGACAGATGAAGCTTTCTTT. The chain links TRBV4-1 to TRBJ1-1; 7 positions match TRBD1. The CDR3 sequence is 14 residues long. The junction had 6 bases not matched to a gene; V was cut back by 1 base and J by 7 bases. The germline CDR1 and CDR2 sequences are MGHRA and YSYEKL.

The rearrangement joins TRBV7-9 to TRBJ1-4; possibly TRBD1 for D (5 bases). The CDR3 totals 15 residues. Trimming cost V 2 bases and J 5 bases, with 12 bases left between them. The germline gives CDR1 SEHNR, CDR2 FQNEAQ (reference sequence). DNA of the CDR3: TGTGCCAGCAGCTTAATTGACAGTCAAAATGAAAAACTGTTTTTT. Protein: CASSLIDSQNEKLFF.

This rearrangement joins TRBV5-1 to TRBJ2-2; 8 positions match TRBD1. Trimming at V came to 0 bases and at J to 3 bases, leaving 1 base not matched to a gene. This CDR3 has 15 residues. Germline CDR1 and CDR2: SGHRS and YFSETQ. CDR3 nucleotide sequence: TGCGCCAGCAGCTTGGTACAGGGGGACACCGGGGAGCTGTTTTTT. It encodes CASSLVQGDTGELFF.

CDR3 sequence (DNA): TGCGCCAGCAGTTCTACAGTGGGACAGGGACTCACTGAAGCTTTCTTT. This gives the protein CASSSTVGQGLTEAFF. The rearrangement links TRBV5-1 to TRBJ1-1, with 9 bases aligning to TRBD1. After removal of 5 bases from V and 4 bases from J, the junction contained 12 bases not matched to a gene. The CDR3 has 16 residues. Germline CDR1 and CDR2: SGHRS and YFSETQ.

This sequence joins TRBV28 and TRBJ1-1; 7 bases fit TRBD1. CDR3 size: 13 residues. Germline-derived CDR1 and CDR2 are MDHEN and SYDVKM. V gave up 4 bases and J gave up 8 bases; unmatched junction bases: 7. Here the CDR3 reads CASSSDMDREAFF. DNA of the CDR3: TGTGCCAGCAGTTCTGACATGGACAGGGAAGCTTTCTTT.

The J gene is TRBJ1-2, the V gene TRBV29-1; D not resolved. Trimming pared 4 bases from V and 5 bases from J, leaving 11 bases between. Germline-derived CDR1 and CDR2 are SQVTM and ANQGSEA. The CDR3 covers 12 residues. CDR3 sequence reads: CSVGPTRYGYTF. In DNA, the CDR3 is TGCAGCGTTGGACCGACGAGGTATGGCTACACCTTC. The complete variable domain, with remaining parts taken from reference TRBV29-1 and TRBJ1-2, reads SAVISQKPSRDICQRGTSLTIQCQVDSQVTMMFWYRQQPGQSLTLIATANQGSEATYESGFVIDKFPISRPNLTFSTLTVSNMSPEDSSIYLCSVGPTRYGYTFGSGTRLTVV.

This chain connects TRBV27 to TRBJ1-5; no clear D. This CDR3 has 16 residues. Trimming took off 2 bases at V and 5 bases at J, with 16 bases between the two ends. Germline V CDR1 and CDR2: MNHEY, SMNVEV (reference sequence). This CDR3 is CASSLVSGVGDQPQHF. CDR3 DNA sequence: TGTGCCAGCAGTTTAGTCTCTGGGGTCGGGGATCAGCCCCAGCATTTT.

A remark on this clone: The same CDR3 also results from other DNA sequences found in this sample. The CDR3 spells CAWSVQGDQPQHF. Written as DNA, the CDR3 is TGTGCCTGGAGTGTACAGGGGGATCAGCCCCAGCATTTT. This rearrangement joins TRBV30 to TRBJ1-5; TRBD1 agrees at 8 bases. CDR3 size: 13 residues. Germline V gene data show CDR1 as GTSNPN and CDR2 as SVGIG (reference sequence). With 0 bases clipped from V and 5 bases from J, the junction kept 0 bases outside the gene matches.

The rearrangement uses TRBV5-5 and TRBJ1-1; 8 bases map to TRBD1. The CDR3 is 13 residues long. V lost 3 bases and J lost 4; bases outside the gene matches: 2. From germline, CDR1 is SGHKS and CDR2 YYEKEE (reference sequence). The CDR3 nucleotides are TGTGCCAGCAGCTGGACAGGGTCCACTGAAGCTTTCTTT. Encoded protein: CASSWTGSTEAFF.

This chain joins TRBV28 and TRBJ2-5; tentative D call: TRBD1 (5 bases). The V end was cut by 5 bases, the J end by 2 bases, with 24 bases between. CDR3 length equals 18 residues. CDR1 is MDHEN and CDR2 is SYDVKM in the germline V gene. The CDR3 here is CASSAISPGTRGQETQYF. DNA of the CDR3: TGTGCCAGCAGTGCCATTTCCCCGGGCACAAGGGGACAAGAGACCCAGTACTTC. Full variable domain (remainder filled in from reference TRBV28 and TRBJ2-5): DVKVTQSSRYLVKRTGEKVFLECVQDMDHENMFWYRQDPGLGLRLIYFSYDVKMKEKGDIPEGYSVSREKKERFSLILESASTNQTSMYLCASSAISPGTRGQETQYFGPGTRLLVL.

The genes are TRBV10-1 and TRBJ1-5, with D uncertain. The CDR3 spans 13 residues. Germline-derived CDR1 and CDR2 are WNHNN and SYGVQD (reference sequence). Trimming shortened V by 8 bases and J by 7 bases, and 15 bases separated the two germline ends. CDR3 amino acids: CASQAGWGQPQHF. In nucleotides, the CDR3 is TGCGCCAGCCAGGCGGGGTGGGGACAGCCCCAGCATTTT.

The chain carries TRBV4-3 and TRBJ1-2; D possibly corresponds to TRBD1 (5 bases). The V end was cut by 1 base, the J end by 1 base, with 16 bases between. The germline V gene encodes CDR1 LGHNA and CDR2 YSLEER. The CDR3 runs to 17 residues. Written as DNA, the CDR3 is TGCGCCAGCAGCCAAGGTTGGAGGGGAACTTATAACTATGGCTACACCTTC. Its translation is CASSQGWRGTYNYGYTF.

This sequence joins TRBV7-9 and TRBJ2-7; weak D call: TRBD2 (5 bases). Germline V lookup: CDR1 SEHNR, CDR2 FQNEAQ (reference sequence). Between the trimmed V and J ends, which lost 5 bases and 6 bases, there was a span of 11 bases. CDR3 length equals 12 residues. The CDR3 coding sequence is TGTGCCAGCAGCCTACGGGGTGGCGAGCAGTACTTC. Encoded protein: CASSLRGGEQYF.

J is TRBJ1-5 and V is TRBV6-5; 8 positions agree with TRBD1. Germline V CDR1 and CDR2: MNHEY, SVGAGI. Germline trimming cut 5 bases from V and 4 bases from J; bases unmatched to any gene: 4. There are 14 residues in the CDR3. The CDR3 nucleotides are TGTGCCAGCAGTCCACAGGGGGGGAATCAGCCCCAGCATTTT. This encodes CASSPQGGNQPQHF.

As DNA, the CDR3 is TGTGCCAGCAGCCGTAGCGGGAGCCGGGACAATGAGCAGTTCTTC. This encodes CASSRSGSRDNEQFF. The chain links TRBV14 to TRBJ2-1; the match to TRBD2 covers 9 bases. V shed 4 bases, J shed 5 bases, and the junction held 6 bases outside the gene matches. Germline loops: CDR1 SGHDN, CDR2 FVKESK. The CDR3 runs 15 residues.

The J gene is TRBJ1-1, the V gene TRBV19; D might be TRBD1 (5 bases). Trimming removed 3 bases at V and 1 base at J, with 12 bases between. The CDR3 contains 15 residues. CDR1 and CDR2 from the germline V gene are LNHDA and SQIVND (reference sequence). In DNA form, the CDR3 reads TGTGCCAGTAGTATTTCAGGGAAAGGGAACACTGAAGCTTTCTTT. This encodes CASSISGKGNTEAFF.